The 32 T cell receptor beta chains below were found in one sample sequenced in a study of OX40 agonist ivuxolimab in advanced cancers. Sequencing was performed with immunoSEQ multiplex PCR; in TCRdb, only in-frame clones are kept and a portion is missing. The table has 77,000 or so clones, about 92% seen once. The sample was CD4+ or CD8+ T cells sorted from blood, taken in a trial of the OX40 agonist ivuxolimab. The origin of the receptors is an adult with an advanced solid tumor such as melanoma, head and neck, liver or kidney cancer.

The V gene is TRBV6-5, the J gene TRBJ2-7; 8 nucleotides align to TRBD1. The CDR3 consists of 13 residues. Germline V gene sequence: CDR1 MNHEY, CDR2 SVGAGI. The junction had 6 bases not matched to a gene; V was cut back by 6 bases and J by 5 bases. The chain's CDR3 is CASRRQGIHEQYF. For the CDR3, the DNA is TGTGCCAGCAGAAGACAGGGGATACACGAGCAGTACTTC.

The rearrangement links TRBV6-6 to TRBJ1-2; 9 bases align to TRBD1. CDR1 and CDR2 (germline): MNHNY, SVGAGI (reference sequence). Losses at the gene ends were 8 bases for V and 5 bases for J; bases not matched to a gene: 0. The CDR3 contains 11 residues. CDR3 nucleotide sequence: TGTGCCAGCGGACAGGGGTATGGCTACACCTTC. This translates into CASGQGYGYTF.

The chain links TRBV28 to TRBJ2-4; D unresolved. The CDR3 is made up of 17 amino acids. Trimming took off 0 bases at V and 0 bases at J, with 12 bases between the two ends. Germline V gene lookup returns CDR1 MDHEN and CDR2 SYDVKM. The CDR3 reads CASSLWGPELAKNIQYF. In DNA form, the CDR3 reads TGTGCCAGCAGTTTATGGGGCCCAGAGCTAGCCAAAAACATTCAGTACTTC.

J is TRBJ2-6 and V is TRBV27, with a possible D match to TRBD1 (5 bases). Trimming left V 6 bases short and J 3 bases short, with 18 bases between. From germline, CDR1 is MNHEY and CDR2 SMNVEV (reference sequence). The CDR3 consists of 17 residues. CDR3 nucleotide sequence: TGTGCCAGCAGGGCTAAGGGTTCAGGGCTTGGGGCCAACGTCCTGACTTTC. Its translation is CASRAKGSGLGANVLTF.

This chain uses TRBV7-3 with TRBJ2-5; 9 bases align to TRBD2. The CDR3 extends over 16 amino acids. CDR1 is SGHTA and CDR2 is FQGTGA in the germline V gene. V lost 5 bases to trimming and J lost 1 base; unmatched junction nucleotides: 8. CDR3 sequence (DNA): TGTGCCAGCAGCCCAGGGGTAGCGGGAGCCCAAGAGACCCAGTACTTC. Translating it yields CASSPGVAGAQETQYF.

As regards this clone: Germline and junction disagree at one end, which may indicate a read error. V and J are TRBV7-7 and TRBJ2-3, with TRBD2 matching 7 bases. The CDR3 has 15 amino acids. The V gene's germline CDR1 is SSHAT and CDR2 FNYEAQ (reference sequence). CDR3 sequence: CASSLGTPGGDTQYF. The CDR3 nucleotides are TGTGCTAGCAGCTTAGGTACTCCGGGGGGAGATACGCAGTATTTT.

About this clone itself: Sequence at one end of the junction differs from germline and may be a read error. J is TRBJ2-1 and V is TRBV2; 9 nucleotides line up with TRBD2. This CDR3 region has 12 residues. Germline V gives CDR1 SNHLY, CDR2 FYNNEI. The CDR3 spells CASSFMGLAQVF. The CDR3 region has the DNA TGTGCCAGCAGTTTTATGGGACTAGCCCAGGTCTTC.

The rearrangement joins TRBV29-1 to TRBJ2-7; TRBD2 is a possible D gene (6 bases). The germline gives CDR1 SQVTM, CDR2 ANQGSEA. The CDR3 contains 13 residues. Deletions cut 6 bases from V and 0 bases from J, with 12 bases between. The CDR3 nucleotides read TGCAGCGTGGCGGTAGCGGCCTCCTACGAGCAGTACTTC. This translates into CSVAVAASYEQYF.

J is TRBJ2-3 and V is TRBV10-3; 11 nucleotides line up with TRBD2. The ends lost 10 bases at V and 3 bases at J; junction bases unmatched: 9. The CDR3 loop spans 15 amino acids. Germline-derived CDR1 and CDR2 are ENHRY and SYGVKD. CDR3 nucleotide sequence: TGTGCCAGACTTAGCGGGAGGGCCAGTACAGATACGCAGTATTTT. Its translation: CARLSGRASTDTQYF.

The V and J genes are TRBV14 and TRBJ2-5; TRBD1 agrees at 7 bases. J gave up 5 bases and V 0 bases, and 6 bases lay outside the gene matches. CDR1 is SGHDN, CDR2 FVKESK, per germline. The CDR3 has 15 amino acids. The CDR3, as DNA: TGTGCCAGCAGCCAAGAGACAGGGATAGTTGAGACCCAGTACTTC. It yields the protein CASSQETGIVETQYF.

The J gene is TRBJ2-7, the V gene TRBV18, with 8 bases that match TRBD2. J gave up 2 bases and V 9 bases, and 6 bases lay outside the gene matches. The CDR3 is 13 residues long. Germline assignment: CDR1 KGHSH and CDR2 LQKENI. CDR3 region: CASTRGGPYEQYF. The CDR3 DNA reads TGTGCCAGTACACGGGGGGGGCCCTACGAGCAGTACTTC.

The rearrangement uses TRBV7-2 and TRBJ1-1; D gene ambiguous. The CDR3 loop spans 14 amino acids. Germline CDR1 reads SGHTA; CDR2 reads FQGNSA. Trimming stripped 5 bases from V and 0 bases from J, with 10 bases between. CDR3 nucleotide sequence: TGTGCCAGCAGCCAGTCTACCGTGAACACTGAAGCTTTCTTT. Translated: CASSQSTVNTEAFF.

The rearrangement joins TRBV11-3 to TRBJ2-7; D may match TRBD1 or TRBD2 (5 bases each). Germline V gene data show CDR1 as SGHNT and CDR2 as YENEEA. V lost 1 base and J lost 7, with 17 bases in between. This CDR3 region has 15 residues. The CDR3, as DNA: TGTGCCAGCAGCTTAGTAAGGGGAGCCCGTGGGGAGCAGTACTTC. Translation: CASSLVRGARGEQYF.

The V and J genes are TRBV28 and TRBJ1-5; 8 nucleotides match TRBD1. V shed 6 bases, J shed 1 base, and the junction held 2 bases outside the gene matches. This CDR3 is 14 amino acids long. Per the germline V gene, CDR1 is MDHEN and CDR2 is SYDVKM. This CDR3 reads CASRRTGSNQPQHF. Here the CDR3 DNA reads TGTGCCAGCAGACGGACAGGGAGCAATCAGCCCCAGCATTTT.

The chain has TRBV7-9 and TRBJ2-1, with D possibly matching TRBD2 (6 bases). CDR3 length: 15 amino acids. Germline loops: CDR1 SEHNR, CDR2 FQNEAQ (reference sequence). Trimming removed 2 bases at V and 4 bases at J, with 12 bases between. CDR3 amino acids: CASSLYSGDYNEQFF. CDR3 in DNA: TGTGCCAGCAGCTTATACTCGGGGGATTACAATGAGCAGTTCTTC. The variable domain in full, completed from reference TRBV7-9 and TRBJ2-1, reads DTGVSQNPRHKITKRGQNVTFRCDPISEHNRLYWYRQTLGQGPEFLTYFQNEAQLEKSRLLSDRFSAERPKGSFSTLEIQRTEQGDSAMYLCASSLYSGDYNEQFFGPGTRLTVL.

In nucleotides, the CDR3 is TGTGCCACCAGCAGAGACCTAGGAGGGTATGGCTACACCTTC. Its protein is CATSRDLGGYGYTF. V and J are TRBV15 and TRBJ1-2; D not resolved. Germline V gene sequence: CDR1 LNHNV, CDR2 YYDKDF (reference sequence). With 0 bases removed from V and 5 bases from J, the gap between germline ends came to 10 bases. This CDR3 has 14 amino acids.

The V call is TRBV9, the J call TRBJ2-5, with TRBD2 identical over 11 bases. J lost 5 bases, V lost 0 bases, and 3 bases had no gene match. Germline V gene sequence: CDR1 SGDLS, CDR2 YYNGEE. CDR3 length equals 15 residues. Written as DNA, the CDR3 is TGTGCCAGCAGCGTAGGACTAGCGGGGACGGAGACCCAGTACTTC. Protein: CASSVGLAGTETQYF.

The V call is TRBV7-3, the J call TRBJ2-5; D perhaps matches TRBD2 (5 bases). Germline CDR1 reads SGHTA; CDR2 reads FQGTGA. This CDR3 has 14 residues. V was shortened by 2 bases and J by 4 bases, with 11 bases between the two germline ends. The CDR3 DNA follows: TGTGCCAGCAGCTTAGGGAGCCCTCCAGAGACCCAGTACTTC. Protein sequence: CASSLGSPPETQYF.

V gene TRBV19 combines with J gene TRBJ1-3; possibly TRBD1 for D (5 bases). The CDR3 has 16 residues. The V end lost 6 bases, the J end lost 2 bases, and 17 bases lay between the germline ends. In germline, CDR1 is LNHDA, CDR2 SQIVND (reference sequence). CDR3 loop: CASRGGERPPGNTIYF. DNA for the CDR3: TGTGCCAGTAGGGGGGGGGAGCGGCCCCCTGGAAACACCATATATTTT.

As DNA, the CDR3 is TGTGCCAGCAGCCGGACAGGGGGTCAGCCTCGGCAGTTCTTC. As protein: CASSRTGGQPRQFF. This sequence joins TRBV11-2 and TRBJ2-1; 10 positions match TRBD1. The CDR3 length is 14 residues. The germline CDR1 and CDR2 sequences are SGHAT and FQNNGV. Germline trimming cut 5 bases from V and 12 bases from J; bases unmatched to any gene: 10. Full variable domain (rest looked up from reference TRBV11-2 and TRBJ2-1): EAGVAQSPRYKIIEKRQSVAFWCNPISGHATLYWYQQILGQGPKLLIQFQNNGVVDDSQLPKDRFSAERLKGVDSTLKIQPAKLEDSAVYLCASSRTGGQPRQFFGPGTRLTVL.

The chain is built from TRBV11-3 and TRBJ2-1; 9 nucleotides line up with TRBD2. Germline CDR1 and CDR2: SGHNT and YENEEA. V gave up 4 bases and J gave up 6 bases; unmatched junction bases: 16. The CDR3 totals 18 residues. The CDR3 coding sequence is TGTGCCAGCAGCTCGTGGACATCGCGGGAGGGCCAGGTCAATGAGCAGTTCTTC. Protein: CASSSWTSREGQVNEQFF. Full variable domain (outside the CDR3, taken from reference TRBV11-3 and TRBJ2-1): EAGVVQSPRYKIIEKKQPVAFWCNPISGHNTLYWYLQNLGQGPELLIRYENEEAVDDSQLPKDRFSAERLKGVDSTLKIQPAELGDSAVYLCASSSWTSREGQVNEQFFGPGTRLTVL.

This sequence joins TRBV5-1 and TRBJ2-7; D may be TRBD1 (6 bases). This CDR3 contains 13 residues. The germline gives CDR1 SGHRS, CDR2 YFSETQ. The V end was cut by 8 bases, the J end by 4 bases, with 16 bases between. As DNA, the CDR3 is TGCGCCAGAGCCAGAGGGGACAAATACGAGCAGTACTTC. Translated, it gives CARARGDKYEQYF.

CDR3 sequence reads: CASSYAAGGLYEQYF. For the CDR3, the DNA is TGTGCCAGCAGTTACGCCGCGGGAGGGCTCTACGAGCAGTACTTC. The rearrangement links TRBV6-6 to TRBJ2-7, with 9 bases lining up with TRBD2. Germline values: CDR1 MNHNY, CDR2 SVGAGI (reference sequence). J was trimmed by 3 bases and V by 2 bases; bases with no gene match: 5. This CDR3 contains 15 residues.

The CDR3 loop is CASRRQGDTGELFF. Here the CDR3 DNA reads TGTGCCAGCAGGAGACAGGGAGACACCGGGGAGCTGTTTTTT. This chain links TRBV28 with TRBJ2-2; 7 positions match TRBD1. The germline CDR1 and CDR2 sequences are MDHEN and SYDVKM. With 6 bases clipped from V and 3 bases from J, the junction kept 4 bases outside the gene matches. CDR3 length: 14 residues.

J is TRBJ2-5 and V is TRBV5-6; 11 bases line up with TRBD2. CDR1 and CDR2 from the germline V gene are SGHDT and YYEEEE. After removal of 1 base from V and 3 bases from J, the junction contained 8 bases not matched to a gene. This CDR3 spans 17 amino acids. CDR3 bases: TGTGCCAGCAGCTTGTTAATTACTAGCGGGAGTGAAGAGACCCAGTACTTC. This encodes CASSLLITSGSEETQYF.

This sequence joins TRBV11-3 and TRBJ2-5; TRBD2 aligns across 10 bases. J gave up 2 bases and V 2 bases, and 5 bases lay outside the gene matches. Germline CDR1 SGHNT, CDR2 YENEEA. The CDR3 has 16 amino acids. The CDR3 sequence: CASSLISLAGQETQYF. The CDR3 DNA reads as TGTGCCAGCAGCTTAATCTCACTAGCGGGACAAGAGACCCAGTACTTC.

V usage is TRBV27 and J usage is TRBJ2-5, with 8 bases that match TRBD1. The germline CDR1 and CDR2 sequences are MNHEY and SMNVEV (reference sequence). J was trimmed by 5 bases and V by 5 bases; bases with no gene match: 10. CDR3 size: 15 residues. CDR3 amino acids: CASSILQGDLETQYF. DNA for the CDR3: TGTGCCAGCAGTATCCTACAGGGGGATTTGGAGACCCAGTACTTC.

The DNA for the CDR3 is TGCGCCAGCAGCCAAGATCTGGGCAGGTGGTCCTACGAGCAGTACTTC. This encodes CASSQDLGRWSYEQYF. V and J are TRBV4-3 and TRBJ2-7; no reliable D call. Germline CDR1 is LGHNA and CDR2 is YSLEER. V was clipped by 0 bases and J by 1 base, with 13 bases between them. The CDR3 is 16 amino acids.

V and J are TRBV9 and TRBJ2-4; D perhaps matches TRBD2 (7 bases). The CDR3 length is 12 residues. The germline V gene encodes CDR1 SGDLS and CDR2 YYNGEE. Deletions cut 7 bases from V and 8 bases from J, with 13 bases between. CDR3 amino acids: CASGGEGDIQYF. CDR3 DNA sequence: TGTGCCAGCGGAGGGGAGGGGGACATTCAGTACTTC.

The chain uses TRBV7-9 and TRBJ2-1; 8 bases are shared with TRBD1. With 7 bases clipped from V and 4 bases from J, the junction kept 3 bases outside the gene matches. Germline loops: CDR1 SEHNR, CDR2 FQNEAQ (reference sequence). There are 13 residues in the CDR3. CDR3 amino acids: CASNRDRYNEQFF. DNA of the CDR3: TGTGCCAGCAACCGGGACAGGTACAATGAGCAGTTCTTC.

In this sample, this clone turned up once. V usage is TRBV25-1 and J usage is TRBJ1-1; D may be TRBD1 (5 bases). The CDR3 contains 12 residues. Germline CDR1 is MGHDK and CDR2 is SYGVNS. Deletions cut 5 bases from V and 6 bases from J, with 10 bases between. The CDR3 coding sequence is TGTGCCAGCAGTAAAGACAGTGCTGAAGCTTTCTTT. It encodes CASSKDSAEAFF.

This chain joins TRBV7-3 and TRBJ1-2; TRBD1 matches 12 bases. V was clipped by 5 bases and J by 10 bases; unmatched bases: 11. Germline CDR1 and CDR2: SGHTA and FQGTGA. This CDR3 is built from 15 residues. CDR3: CASSPGQGASHVYTF. The DNA of the CDR3 is TGTGCCAGCAGCCCGGGACAGGGGGCGAGTCATGTCTACACCTTC.